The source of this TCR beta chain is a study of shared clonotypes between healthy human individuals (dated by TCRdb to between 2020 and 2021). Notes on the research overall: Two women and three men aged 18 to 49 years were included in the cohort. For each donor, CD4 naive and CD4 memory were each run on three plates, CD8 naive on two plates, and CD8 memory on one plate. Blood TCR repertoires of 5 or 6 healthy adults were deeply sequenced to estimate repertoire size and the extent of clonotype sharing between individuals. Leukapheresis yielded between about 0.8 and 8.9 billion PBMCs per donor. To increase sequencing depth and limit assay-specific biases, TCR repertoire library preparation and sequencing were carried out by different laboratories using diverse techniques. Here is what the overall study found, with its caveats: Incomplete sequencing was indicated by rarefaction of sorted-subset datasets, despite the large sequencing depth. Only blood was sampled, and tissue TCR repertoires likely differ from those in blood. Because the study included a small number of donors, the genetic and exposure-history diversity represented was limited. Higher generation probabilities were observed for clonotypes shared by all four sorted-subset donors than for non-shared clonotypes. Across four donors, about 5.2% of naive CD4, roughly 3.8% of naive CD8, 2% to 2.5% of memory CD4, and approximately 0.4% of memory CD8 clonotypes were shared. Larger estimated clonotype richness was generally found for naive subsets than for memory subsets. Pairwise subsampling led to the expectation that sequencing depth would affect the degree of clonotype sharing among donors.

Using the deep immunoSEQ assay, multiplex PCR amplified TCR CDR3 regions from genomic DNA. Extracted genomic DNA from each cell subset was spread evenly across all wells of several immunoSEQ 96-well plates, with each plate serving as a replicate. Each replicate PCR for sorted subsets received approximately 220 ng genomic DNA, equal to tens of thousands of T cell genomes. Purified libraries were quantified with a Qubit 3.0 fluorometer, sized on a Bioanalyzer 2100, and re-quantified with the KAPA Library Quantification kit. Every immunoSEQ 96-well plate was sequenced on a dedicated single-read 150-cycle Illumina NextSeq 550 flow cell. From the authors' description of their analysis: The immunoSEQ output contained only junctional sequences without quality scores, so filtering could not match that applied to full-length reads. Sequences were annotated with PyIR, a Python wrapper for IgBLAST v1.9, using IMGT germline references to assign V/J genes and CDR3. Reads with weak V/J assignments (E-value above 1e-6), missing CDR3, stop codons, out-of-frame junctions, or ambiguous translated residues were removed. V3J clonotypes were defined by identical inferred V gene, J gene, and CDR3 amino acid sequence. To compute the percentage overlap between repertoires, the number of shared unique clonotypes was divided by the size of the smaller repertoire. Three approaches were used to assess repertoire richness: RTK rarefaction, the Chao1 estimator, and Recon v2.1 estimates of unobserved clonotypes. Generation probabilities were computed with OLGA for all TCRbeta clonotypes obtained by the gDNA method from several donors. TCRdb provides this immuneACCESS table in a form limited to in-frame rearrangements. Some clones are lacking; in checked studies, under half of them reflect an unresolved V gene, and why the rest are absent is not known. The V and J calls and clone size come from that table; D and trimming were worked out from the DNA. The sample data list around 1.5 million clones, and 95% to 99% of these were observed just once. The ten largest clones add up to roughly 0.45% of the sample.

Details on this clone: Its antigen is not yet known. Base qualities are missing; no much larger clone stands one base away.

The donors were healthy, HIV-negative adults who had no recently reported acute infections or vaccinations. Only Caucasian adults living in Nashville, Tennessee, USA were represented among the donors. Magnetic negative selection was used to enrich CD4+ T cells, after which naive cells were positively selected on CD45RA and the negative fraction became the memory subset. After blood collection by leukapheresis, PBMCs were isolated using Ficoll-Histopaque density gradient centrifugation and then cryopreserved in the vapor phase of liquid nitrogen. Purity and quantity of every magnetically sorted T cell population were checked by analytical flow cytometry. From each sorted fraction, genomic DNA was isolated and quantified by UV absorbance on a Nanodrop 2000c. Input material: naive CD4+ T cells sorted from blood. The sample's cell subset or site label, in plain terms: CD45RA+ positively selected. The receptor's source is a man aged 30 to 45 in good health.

The CDR3 is CASSSGLAGDFYEQYF. The DNA sequence is as follows: TGTGCCAGCAGTTCGGGACTAGCGGGAGATTTTTACGAGCAGTACTTC. The chain was built from TRBV6-6 and TRBJ2-7; 14 of the junction bases match TRBD2. From its cysteine to its phenylalanine, the CDR3 spans 16 amino acids. The sequence is cut down to CDR3 DNA, 48 bases in frame from base 1. V is trimmed back by 4 bases and J by 4 bases, and the junction contains 6 bases that no gene match accounts for. The CDR1 and CDR2 encoded by the germline V gene (reference sequence) are MNHNY and SVGAGI.